This entry is about one T cell receptor beta chain. The sample holds many counts of this clonotype. Its antigen remains undetermined. Qualities for individual bases were not recorded, and no much larger clone is one base off. Instead of sorted cells or RNA, genomic DNA extracted from peripheral blood served as the source for amplifying TCR beta rearrangements. Rearranged TRB sequences spanning V, D and J segments were amplified in a multiplex touch-down PCR with a mixed TRB-A/B primer pool. Illumina adapters and sample indices were attached to the amplicons through two consecutive PCR reactions run with Phusion HS II polymerase. The amplicons were purified from gel with the NucleoSpin Gel and PCR Clean-up kit and then assessed with Qubit and an Agilent 2100 Bioanalyzer. Sequencing of libraries was carried out on an Illumina MiSeq in 600-cycle, single-indexed, paired-end runs. From the authors' description of their analysis: Processing of the TRB sequences was carried out with MiXCR versions 2.12 and 3.0.5. Each unique CDR3 nucleotide sequence was counted as one clone, and only productive sequences with at least two reads were retained. Repertoire metrics included Shannon diversity, evenness, clonality (one minus evenness), and alpha-parameterized diversity profiles from alpha 0 to 5. The IGoR algorithm was used to calculate generation probabilities of clones in the paired pre- and post-chemotherapy samples. The public reads were reprocessed in TCRdb via fastp at Q25 and MiXCR, keeping in-frame beta chains. Duplicate CDR3 protein sequences are folded into a single record with the most common DNA and genes. The V and J calls follow TCRdb's processing rather than the paper's. The sample table contains about 6,600 distinct CDR3 sequences; only one count was recorded for about 29% of them. In total, the top ten clones hold 68% of the sample.

These data belong to a study of T cell repertoires in aging, cancer and after chemotherapy (dated by TCRdb to between 2019 and 2020). Broadly, across the study: Six donor age groups were covered, ranging from 30 or younger up to 70 or older, and each group contained at least three individuals. In the hematological group, the paired samples taken before and after chemotherapy came from chronic lymphocytic leukemia patients given fludarabine- or bendamustine-based regimens. The complete dataset included around 9 million TCR reads. To examine immunoaging and T cell reconstitution after chemotherapy, the study profiled TCR beta repertoires in peripheral blood from healthy donors and cancer patients. The cohort comprised 200 to 250 cancer patients, approximately 91 with hematological and some 120 with solid cancers, plus 95 healthy donors as a reference group.

Trimming takes 7 bases off V and 2 bases off J; junction bases not matched to a gene: 6. The CDR3 runs 14 amino acids, cysteine and phenylalanine included. The DNA shown is the 42-base CDR3, in frame from base 1. CDR1 and CDR2 are drawn from the germline V gene: MNHEY, SVGEGT. Summary of the overall study and its limitations: The authors noted that the repertoire data do not allow conclusions about immunological memory after chemotherapy. In both cancer cohorts, median generation probability rose over the chemotherapy interval, which suggests that the repertoire was reconstituted through rebound thymic output. Compared with age-matched healthy donors, untreated patients with either hematological or solid cancers had significantly lower TCR diversity in the blood along with higher clonality. In healthy donors, the decline in TCR diversity with age was mainly explained by loss of richness, whereas in cancer patients loss of evenness was also found to contribute. Lymphoid organ infiltration was present in the hematological cancer patients, and this infiltration may itself impair thymic emigration or the expansion of peripheral T cells.

The V gene is TRBV6-2 or TRBV6-3 and the J gene is TRBJ2-3; 7 bases in the junction line up with TRBD2. The sequence was obtained from a human donor with a blood cancer. The donor label of this sample is uncertain. Specimen: blood. CDR3 loop: CASILGGSTDTQYF. The bases are TGTGCCAGCATACTCGGGGGGTCCACAGATACGCAGTATTTT.